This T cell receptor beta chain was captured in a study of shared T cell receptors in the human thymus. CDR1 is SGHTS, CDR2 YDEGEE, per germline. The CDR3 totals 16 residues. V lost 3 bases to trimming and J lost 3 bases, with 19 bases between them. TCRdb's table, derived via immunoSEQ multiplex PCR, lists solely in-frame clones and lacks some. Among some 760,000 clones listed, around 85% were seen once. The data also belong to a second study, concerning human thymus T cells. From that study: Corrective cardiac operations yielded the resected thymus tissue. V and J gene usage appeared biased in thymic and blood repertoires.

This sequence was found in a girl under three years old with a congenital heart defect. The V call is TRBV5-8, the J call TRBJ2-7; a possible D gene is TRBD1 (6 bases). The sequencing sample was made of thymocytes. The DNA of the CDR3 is TGTGCCAGCAGCTCGGACAGCCTCGAAGCCTTCTACGAGCAGTACTTC. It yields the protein CASSSDSLEAFYEQYF.